This T cell receptor (beta chain) was found in a study of cytomegalovirus exposure and HLA in healthy donors. Study-wide results and limits: It was 150 to 200 TCR beta chains that were listed as cytomegalovirus-associated. TCR association rates varied by HLA locus in a later analysis, with DRB1 highest and HLA-C lowest. Most CMV-associated TCR beta chains were later found to appear HLA-restricted. Most likely, a cluster of highly shared sequence variants arose as a sequencing artifact.

The PCR made use of 60 Vbeta and 13 Jbeta primers. Sequencing used immunoSEQ multiplex PCR; TCRdb keeps in-frame clones, though not all of them. The sample has 100,000 to 150,000 clones. As regards this clone: As yet, its antigen is unknown.

This CDR3 spans 17 amino acids. Germline V gene lookup returns CDR1 SGHTS and CDR2 YDEGEE. The ends lost 3 bases at V and 5 bases at J; junction bases unmatched: 7. Sequences were obtained from PBMCs. The receptor was derived from a woman aged 35 to 49 in good health and CMV-seropositive. The V call is TRBV5-8, the J call TRBJ2-3, with TRBD2 matching 15 bases. This chain's CDR3 is CASSSIPGLAGGDTQYF. The CDR3, as DNA: TGTGCCAGCAGCTCAATCCCGGGACTAGCGGGAGGAGATACGCAGTATTTT.